The 19 T cell receptor beta chains in this list originate from one sample, sequenced in a study of post-analysis software for immune sequencing data. Study-level findings and limits: The five TRBV segments detected at higher frequency in patients than in controls included TRBV5-6, TRBV5-1 and TRBV20-1.

No cognate antigen is known for these TCRs. Researchers reported that TCR beta cDNA libraries carried unique molecular identifiers. TCRdb called the PCR reads again in MiXCR, with one record for every CDR3 protein. Of some 240,000 distinct CDR3 sequences listed, 36% were seen once; the top ten hold under 5%. Sequencing was performed on blood. These receptors were taken from a girl under 18 with multiple sclerosis.

This clonotype has only a few counts. CDR3 in amino acids: CASRDRGRTEAFF. Written as DNA, the CDR3 is TGTGCCAGCCGGGACAGGGGGCGGACTGAAGCTTTCTTT. The chain carries TRBV28 and TRBJ1-1, with 12 bases fitting TRBD1. Germline lookup yields CDR1 MDHEN and CDR2 SYDVKM. The J segment lost 5 bases and the V segment lost 8 bases, leaving 3 bases of the junction unmatched. The CDR3 consists of 13 residues.

This clonotype has at least ten counts. The chain combines TRBV18 with TRBJ2-5; D is possibly TRBD1 or TRBD2 (6 bases each). V lost 6 bases and J 2 bases, leaving 13 bases between the germline ends. Germline V lookup: CDR1 KGHSH, CDR2 LQKENI. This CDR3 is built from 14 residues. CDR3 sequence (DNA): TGTGCCAGCTCGCGGGACACCATTCAAGAGACCCAGTACTTC. This codes for CASSRDTIQETQYF.

The CDR3 nucleotides are TGTGCCAGCAGTCGCCAAATTCGAGCGGGACAAGAGACCCAGTACTTC. Protein product: CASSRQIRAGQETQYF. The V gene is TRBV27, the J gene TRBJ2-5; 7 nucleotides align to TRBD2. The V gene end was trimmed by 5 bases and the J gene end by 2 bases; junction bases not matched to a gene: 11. This CDR3 contains 16 residues. Germline V gene sequence: CDR1 MNHEY, CDR2 SMNVEV (reference sequence).

The chain couples TRBV6-6 to TRBJ2-5; D may be TRBD2 (6 bases). V was shortened by 0 bases and J by 11 bases, with 22 bases between the two germline ends. The CDR3 is made up of 16 amino acids. CDR1 is MNHNY and CDR2 is SVGAGI in the germline V gene (reference sequence). The CDR3 region has the DNA TGTGCCAGCAGTTACTCAAAGGTCCCTCCGCGGGATGAGCAGTACTTC. It yields the protein CASSYSKVPPRDEQYF.

This clonotype was counted many times. DNA of the CDR3: TGTGCCAGCAGCGCAGGGGACCGAACTAATTCACCCCTCCACTTT. It encodes CASSAGDRTNSPLHF. The chain joins TRBV9 to TRBJ1-6; TRBD1 might be the D (6 bases). Trimming took 3 bases from V and 6 from J, leaving 13 bases between them. CDR3 size: 15 residues. Germline CDR1 reads SGDLS; CDR2 reads YYNGEE.

Only a few counts were recorded for this clonotype. V gene TRBV28 combines with J gene TRBJ2-7; D uncertain. The CDR3 sequence is 16 residues long. Germline values: CDR1 MDHEN, CDR2 SYDVKM. Trimming took 3 bases from V and 2 from J, leaving 17 bases between them. CDR3 amino acids: CASSFLPTSGTYEQYF. As DNA, the CDR3 is TGTGCCAGCAGTTTCCTCCCGACATCGGGTACCTACGAGCAGTACTTC. Supplemented by reference TRBV28 and TRBJ2-7, the full variable domain reads DVKVTQSSRYLVKRTGEKVFLECVQDMDHENMFWYRQDPGLGLRLIYFSYDVKMKEKGDIPEGYSVSREKKERFSLILESASTNQTSMYLCASSFLPTSGTYEQYFGPGTRLTVT.

This clonotype came up many times. This sequence joins TRBV28 and TRBJ1-5; no firm D call. The CDR3 spans 13 residues. The ends were cut back, 3 bases at V and 6 bases at J, with 9 bases in the middle. The germline V gene has CDR1 MDHEN and CDR2 SYDVKM. The CDR3 sequence is CASSFRGRQPQHF. The CDR3 DNA follows: TGTGCCAGCAGTTTCAGAGGGCGTCAGCCCCAGCATTTT.

J is TRBJ2-4 and V is TRBV6-1; no clear D gene. The germline V gene has CDR1 MNHNS and CDR2 SASEGT. V dropped 6 bases and J dropped 13 bases, with 19 bases sitting between them. This CDR3 region has 13 residues. The CDR3 nucleotides are TGTGCCAGCAGCAAGGCTACCTTCTACGCGCAGTACTTC. Encoded protein: CASSKATFYAQYF.

As to this clonotype: This may stem from a read error, because a much larger clone lies one nucleotide away. The rearrangement joins TRBV20-1 to TRBJ2-5, with TRBD2 matching 7 bases. The CDR3 extends over 16 amino acids. The junction had 19 bases not matched to a gene; V was cut back by 1 base and J by 11 bases. The germline gives CDR1 DFQATT, CDR2 SNEGSKA (reference sequence). The CDR3 sequence is CSARGAGLLSYNEQYF. CDR3 DNA sequence: TGCAGTGCTAGAGGCGCGGGACTACTCTCCTACAATGAGCAGTACTTC.

To note about this clonotype: A much larger clone lies a single base off, so this may be a read error. The CDR3 sequence is CASSESVGRNNQPQHF. In nucleotides, the CDR3 is TGTGCCAGCAGTGAAAGTGTGGGACGTAACAATCAGCCCCAGCATTTT. The chain couples TRBV6-4 to TRBJ1-5, with TRBD1 as a possible D gene (5 bases). This CDR3 is built from 16 residues. V shed 3 bases and J shed 3 bases, with 15 bases lying between them. CDR1 and CDR2 from the germline V gene are MRHNA and SNTAGT.

CDR3 in DNA: TGCAGTTGGACGCTCTCCTACGAGCAGTACTTC. Translation: CSWTLSYEQYF. The chain employs TRBV20-1 and TRBJ2-1, with D hard to call. TRBJ2-7 matches the DNA end more closely, so the J call is doubtful. Germline V CDR1 and CDR2: DFQATT, SNEGSKA (reference sequence). The CDR3 is made up of 11 amino acids.

This chain uses TRBV4-1 with TRBJ2-1; no reliable D call. Germline CDR1 is MGHRA and CDR2 is YSYEKL. Trimming pared 1 base from V and 6 bases from J, leaving 19 bases between. The CDR3 is 17 amino acids. The CDR3 spells CASSQGLSGPSLNEQFF. The CDR3 DNA reads TGCGCCAGCAGCCAAGGCCTGTCCGGGCCAAGCCTCAATGAGCAGTTCTTC.

This clonotype has a handful of counts. The chain recombines TRBV6-1 with TRBJ1-5, with D tentatively TRBD1 (6 bases). Germline V gives CDR1 MNHNS, CDR2 SASEGT. This CDR3 is 19 amino acids long. The V end was cut by 0 bases, the J end by 6 bases, with 24 bases between. CDR3: CASSEAEGGGGQGGQPQHF. The CDR3 bases are TGTGCCAGCAGTGAAGCCGAGGGGGGCGGTGGACAAGGCGGTCAGCCCCAGCATTTT.

For this clonotype: The junction shows a germline mismatch at one end, possibly a read error. The CDR3 region is CASGHTAGGGTDTQYF. As DNA, the CDR3 is TGTGCCAGCGGCCACACAGCGGGAGGCGGCACAGATACGCAGTATTTT. The chain has TRBV3-1 and TRBJ2-3; 9 bases agree with TRBD2. Germline-derived CDR1 and CDR2 are LGHDT and YNNKEL (reference sequence). This CDR3 comprises 16 residues.

This clonotype was detected ten times or more. The rearrangement uses TRBV20-1 and TRBJ2-3, with TRBD1 identical over 8 bases. Trimming took 0 bases from V and 4 from J; bases not matched to a gene: 12. The CDR3 sequence is 17 residues long. Germline V CDR1 and CDR2: DFQATT, SNEGSKA (reference sequence). DNA of the CDR3: TGCAGTGCTAGAGATCCCTTCGGCAGGGGGCAAGCAGATACGCAGTATTTT. The encoded protein is CSARDPFGRGQADTQYF.

This clonotype was counted ten times or more. The chain has TRBV29-1 and TRBJ2-1; 7 bases agree with TRBD2. The CDR3 spans 12 residues. Trimming cost V 4 bases and J 9 bases; bases outside gene matches: 6. CDR1 and CDR2 (germline): SQVTM, ANQGSEA. DNA of the CDR3: TGCAGCGTTGCATCCAGGGAGGGTGAGCAGTTCTTC. It encodes CSVASREGEQFF.

This clonotype was detected only once. This may be a read error: a much more frequent sequence differs by one nucleotide. The chain couples TRBV2 to TRBJ2-1; D possibly corresponds to TRBD2 (5 bases). V shed 6 bases and J shed 4 bases, with 13 bases lying between them. CDR3 length: 14 amino acids. The germline V gene encodes CDR1 SNHLY and CDR2 FYNNEI. The CDR3 coding sequence is TGTGCCAGCAGGAAGACCGGGAAATACAATGAGCAGTTCTTC. Translation: CASRKTGKYNEQFF.

There are a few counts of this clonotype. Its ends do not fully match the called genes, so a read error is possible. The gene calls are TRBV20-1 and TRBJ2-5; D is unclear. Looked up from germline, CDR1 is DFQATT and CDR2 is SNEGSKA (reference sequence). The CDR3 is made up of 14 amino acids. The CDR3: CSARGPGVQETQYF. In nucleotides, the CDR3 is TGCAGTGCCAGAGGCCCAGGAGTCCAAGAGACCCAGTACTTC.

The chain has TRBV11-2 and TRBJ2-7, with D possibly being TRBD1 or TRBD2 (6 bases each). Gene TRBJ2-5 matches the end of the DNA better, so the J call may be wrong. The germline CDR1 and CDR2 sequences are SGHAT and FQNNGV. This CDR3 spans 16 amino acids. In DNA, the CDR3 is TGTGCCAGCAGCTTAGGGTGGGCAGGGGAGGAGGAGACCCAGTACTTC. This gives the protein CASSLGWAGEEETQYF.